Reported below is one T cell receptor beta chain. Its antigen is still unknown. The germline V gene encodes CDR1 LNHDA and CDR2 SQIVND (reference sequence). V lost 3 bases to trimming and J lost 3 bases, with 8 bases between them. The CDR3 is 14 amino acids. The entry originates in a study of cytomegalovirus exposure and HLA in healthy donors. Study findings and constraints: The study recorded 160 or so TCR beta chains that were cytomegalovirus-associated.

PCR employed 60 Vbeta and 13 Jbeta primers. Clones were read by immunoSEQ multiplex PCR, and TCRdb kept only the in-frame ones, dropping some. This table holds about 98,000 clones, about 81% found once. V usage is TRBV19 and J usage is TRBJ2-2; D remains unclear. This TCR was sampled from a man aged 35 to 55 in good health and CMV-seronegative. The material sequenced was PBMCs. DNA for the CDR3: TGTGCCAGTAGTATTCAGGCAGACACCGGGGAGCTGTTTTTT. Residues: CASSIQADTGELFF.